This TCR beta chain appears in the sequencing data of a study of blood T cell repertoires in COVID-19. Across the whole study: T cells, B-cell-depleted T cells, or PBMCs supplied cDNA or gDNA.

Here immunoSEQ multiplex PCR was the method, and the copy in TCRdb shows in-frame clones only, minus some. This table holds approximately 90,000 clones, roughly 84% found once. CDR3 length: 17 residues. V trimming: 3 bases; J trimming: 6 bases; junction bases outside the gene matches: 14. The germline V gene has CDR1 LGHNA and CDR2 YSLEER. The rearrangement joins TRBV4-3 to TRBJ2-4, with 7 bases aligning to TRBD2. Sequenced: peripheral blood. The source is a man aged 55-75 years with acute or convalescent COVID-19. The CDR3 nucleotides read TGCGCCAGCAGCCAGCAGCGCGGGGGACGGGAAAGAAACATTCAGTACTTC. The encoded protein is CASSQQRGGRERNIQYF.